Listed below are T cell receptor beta chains from one sample, sequenced in a study of control samples from healthy donors and cancer patients. Profiled with immunoSEQ multiplex PCR; TCRdb holds only in-frame clones, not every one. The sample holds roughly 140,000 clones; approximately 93% are singletons and the top ten take around 2.4%. The sequenced material came from blood. These receptors were taken from a man over 45 in good health. Each CDR3 is given with its conserved first and last residue. D genes are given only for firm matches. Clone size, where shown, is once, few, many, or a class for clones that have expanded.

d_call	clone_size	v_call	j_call	cdr3_aa	cdr3_nt
.	.	TRBV6-5	TRBJ2-2	CASRVTSTGELFF	TGTGCCAGCAGAGTCACTAGCACCGGGGAGCTGTTTTTT
TRBD2	.	TRBV11-2	TRBJ2-1	CASSLALNASGRIGYEQFF	TGTGCCAGCAGCTTAGCGTTGAATGCTAGCGGGAGGATCGGCTATGAGCAGTTCTTC
.	.	TRBV28	TRBJ2-1	CASRPTQSSYNEQFF	TGTGCCAGCAGACCAACACAGAGCTCCTACAATGAGCAGTTCTTC
.	.	TRBV20-1	TRBJ1-1	CSARDRREAFF	TGCAGTGCTAGAGATCGTAGGGAAGCTTTCTTT
.	.	TRBV5-1	TRBJ2-1	CASSLDVEQFF	TGCGCCAGCAGCTTAGACGTTGAGCAGTTCTTC
TRBD2	.	TRBV5-1	TRBJ2-3	CASSIAGDTQYF	TGCGCCAGCAGCATAGCGGGAGATACGCAGTATTTT
.	.	TRBV19	TRBJ1-1	CASSERVGYTEAFF	TGTGCCAGTAGTGAGAGGGTCGGGTACACTGAAGCTTTCTTT
.	.	TRBV15	TRBJ2-1	CATSRLQVNLEGNEQFF	TGTGCCACCAGCAGACTACAGGTGAACCTTGAGGGCAATGAGCAGTTCTTC
.	.	TRBV11-2	TRBJ1-6	CASSLSDAPVSPLHF	TGTGCCAGCAGCCTAAGCGACGCTCCGGTTTCACCCCTCCACTTT
TRBD2	.	TRBV3-1/TRBV3-2	TRBJ2-5	CASSQWGAGVETQYF	TGTGCCAGCAGCCAATGGGGAGCGGGAGTTGAGACCCAGTACTTC
.	.	TRBV6-2/TRBV6-3	TRBJ1-4	CASSTSGPRGEKLFF	TGTGCCAGCAGCACCTCCGGGCCCCGGGGGGAAAAACTGTTTTTT
.	.	TRBV6-5	TRBJ1-5	CASIQGLNQPQHF	TGTGCCAGCATTCAGGGGCTGAATCAGCCCCAGCATTTT
TRBD1	.	TRBV2	TRBJ2-7	CASSSPGQGSSYEQYF	TGTGCCAGCAGTTCGCCGGGACAGGGAAGCTCCTACGAGCAGTACTTC
.	.	TRBV6-6	TRBJ2-1	CASSGPGKGLYNEQFF	TGTGCCAGCAGTGGCCCGGGAAAGGGCCTCTACAATGAGCAGTTCTTC
TRBD2	once	TRBV4-2	TRBJ2-7	CASSKLTSGSYEQYF	TGTGCCAGCAGCAAACTGACTAGCGGGTCCTACGAGCAGTACTTC
.	.	TRBV12-3/TRBV12-4	TRBJ1-2	CASKVRSRGYTF	TGTGCCAGCAAGGTTAGAAGCCGGGGCTACACCTTC
.	.	TRBV7-2	TRBJ2-7	CASSLAGASPYEQYF	TGTGCCAGCAGCTTAGCGGGGGCCTCTCCTTACGAGCAGTACTTC
.	.	TRBV7-9	TRBJ1-1	CASSSPVGGSTEAFF	TGTGCCAGCAGCTCCCCCGTAGGGGGGAGCACTGAAGCTTTCTTT
.	.	TRBV18	TRBJ1-5	CASSQSKSQPQHF	TGTGCCAGCTCGCAATCAAAATCCCAGCCCCAGCATTTT
TRBD1	.	TRBV11-2	TRBJ1-3	CASSPRTGAGNTIYF	TGTGCCAGCAGCCCCCGGACAGGGGCTGGAAACACCATATATTTT
TRBD2	.	TRBV18	TRBJ2-5	CASSPTTSGSKETQYF	TGTGCCAGCTCACCAACTACTAGCGGGAGTAAAGAGACCCAGTACTTC
.	.	TRBV10-3	TRBJ1-5	CAISEGGRNQPQHF	TGTGCCATCAGTGAGGGCGGACGCAATCAGCCCCAGCATTTT
.	.	TRBV6-1	TRBJ2-7	CASSEARHEQYF	TGTGCCAGCAGTGAAGCGCGCCACGAGCAGTACTTC
.	.	TRBV19	TRBJ2-5	CASSIRVGRTFGTQYF	TGTGCCAGTAGTATAAGGGTGGGCCGAACCTTCGGGACCCAGTACTTC